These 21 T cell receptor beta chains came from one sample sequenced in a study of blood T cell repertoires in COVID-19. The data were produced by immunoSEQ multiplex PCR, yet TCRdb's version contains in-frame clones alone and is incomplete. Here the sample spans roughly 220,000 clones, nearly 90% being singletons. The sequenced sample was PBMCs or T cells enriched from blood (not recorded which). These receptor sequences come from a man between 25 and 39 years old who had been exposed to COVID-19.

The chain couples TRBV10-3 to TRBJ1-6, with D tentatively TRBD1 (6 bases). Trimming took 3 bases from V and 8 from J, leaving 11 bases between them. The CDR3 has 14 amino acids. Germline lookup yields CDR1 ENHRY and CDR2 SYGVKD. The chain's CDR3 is CAISEGRGDSPLHF. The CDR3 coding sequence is TGTGCCATCAGTGAAGGCAGGGGTGATTCACCCCTCCACTTT.

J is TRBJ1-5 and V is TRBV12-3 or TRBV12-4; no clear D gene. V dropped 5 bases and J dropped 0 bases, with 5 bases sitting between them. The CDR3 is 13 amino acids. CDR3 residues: CASSPNSNQPQHF. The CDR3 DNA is TGTGCCAGCAGTCCAAATAGCAATCAGCCCCAGCATTTT.

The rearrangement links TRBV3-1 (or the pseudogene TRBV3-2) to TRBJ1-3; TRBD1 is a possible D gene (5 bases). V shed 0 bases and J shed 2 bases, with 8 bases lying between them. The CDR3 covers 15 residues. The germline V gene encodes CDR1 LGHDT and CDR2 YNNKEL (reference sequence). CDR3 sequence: CASSQDSRAGNTIYF. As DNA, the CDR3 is TGTGCCAGCAGCCAAGATTCCAGGGCTGGAAACACCATATATTTT.

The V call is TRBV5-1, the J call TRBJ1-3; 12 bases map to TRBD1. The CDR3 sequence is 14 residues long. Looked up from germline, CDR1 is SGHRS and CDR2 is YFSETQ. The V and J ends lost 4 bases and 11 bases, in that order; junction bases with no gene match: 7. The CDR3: CASSAGTGGASIYF. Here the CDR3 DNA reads TGCGCCAGCAGCGCCGGGACAGGGGGCGCTTCCATATATTTT. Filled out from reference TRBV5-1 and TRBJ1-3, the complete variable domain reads KAGVTQTPRYLIKTRGQQVTLSCSPISGHRSVSWYQQTPGQGLQFLFEYFSETQRNKGNFPGRFSGRQFSNSRSEMNVSTLELGDSALYLCASSAGTGGASIYFGEGSWLTVV.

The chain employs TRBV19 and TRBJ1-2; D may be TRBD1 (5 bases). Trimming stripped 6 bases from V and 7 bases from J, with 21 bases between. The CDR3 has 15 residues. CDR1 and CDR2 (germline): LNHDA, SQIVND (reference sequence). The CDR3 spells CASRTRGSFYLGYTF. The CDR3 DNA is TGTGCCAGTAGGACCCGGGGGAGCTTTTATCTTGGCTACACCTTC.

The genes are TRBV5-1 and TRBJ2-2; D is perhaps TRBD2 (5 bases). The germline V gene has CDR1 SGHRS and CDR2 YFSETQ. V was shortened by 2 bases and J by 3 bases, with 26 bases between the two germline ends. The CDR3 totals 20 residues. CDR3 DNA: TGCGCCAGCAGCTTTGGAACGCATGGGCGGGTATGGCAAGACACCGGGGAGCTGTTTTTT. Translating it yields CASSFGTHGRVWQDTGELFF.

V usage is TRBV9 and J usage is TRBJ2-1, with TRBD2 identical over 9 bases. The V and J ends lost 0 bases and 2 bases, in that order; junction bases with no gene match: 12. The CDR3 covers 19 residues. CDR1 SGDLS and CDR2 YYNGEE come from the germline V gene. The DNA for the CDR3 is TGTGCCAGCAGCGTAGCTACATTCGGCGGGGGGGCCCCCTACAATGAGCAGTTCTTC. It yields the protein CASSVATFGGGAPYNEQFF.

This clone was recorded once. DNA for the CDR3: TGTGCCAGTAGTATAGGACAGACCACTAACTATGGCTACACCTTC. Protein: CASSIGQTTNYGYTF. The chain has TRBV19 and TRBJ1-2; maybe TRBD1 (5 bases). Germline V gives CDR1 LNHDA, CDR2 SQIVND (reference sequence). The germline V and J ends were trimmed by 1 base and 0 bases, with 9 bases remaining between them. There are 15 residues in the CDR3.

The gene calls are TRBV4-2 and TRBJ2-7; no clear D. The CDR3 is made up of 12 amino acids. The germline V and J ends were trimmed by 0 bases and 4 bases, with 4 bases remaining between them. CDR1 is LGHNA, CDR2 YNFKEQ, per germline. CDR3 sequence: CASSQDRYEQYF. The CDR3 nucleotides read TGTGCCAGCAGCCAAGATCGGTACGAGCAGTACTTC.

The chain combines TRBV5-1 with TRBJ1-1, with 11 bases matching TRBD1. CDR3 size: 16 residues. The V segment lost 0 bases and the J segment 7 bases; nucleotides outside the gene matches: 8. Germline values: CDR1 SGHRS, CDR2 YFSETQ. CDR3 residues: CASSLGTGGLGSEAFF. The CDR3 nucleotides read TGCGCCAGCAGCTTGGGGACAGGGGGCCTGGGCAGTGAAGCTTTCTTT. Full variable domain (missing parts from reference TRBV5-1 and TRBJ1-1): KAGVTQTPRYLIKTRGQQVTLSCSPISGHRSVSWYQQTPGQGLQFLFEYFSETQRNKGNFPGRFSGRQFSNSRSEMNVSTLELGDSALYLCASSLGTGGLGSEAFFGQGTRLTVV.

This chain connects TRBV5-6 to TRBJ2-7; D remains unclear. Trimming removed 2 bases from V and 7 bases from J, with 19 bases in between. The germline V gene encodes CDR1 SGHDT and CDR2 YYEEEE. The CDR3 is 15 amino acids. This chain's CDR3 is CASSFFQRPSKEQYF. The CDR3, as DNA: TGTGCCAGCAGCTTCTTCCAGCGCCCCTCTAAAGAGCAGTACTTC.

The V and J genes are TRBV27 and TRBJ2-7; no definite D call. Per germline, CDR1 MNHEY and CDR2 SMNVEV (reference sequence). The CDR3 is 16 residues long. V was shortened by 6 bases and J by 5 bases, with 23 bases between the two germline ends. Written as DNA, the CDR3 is TGTGCCAGCAGCGACTTGTCCGCCGGCGAATACCACGAGCAGTACTTC. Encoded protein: CASSDLSAGEYHEQYF.

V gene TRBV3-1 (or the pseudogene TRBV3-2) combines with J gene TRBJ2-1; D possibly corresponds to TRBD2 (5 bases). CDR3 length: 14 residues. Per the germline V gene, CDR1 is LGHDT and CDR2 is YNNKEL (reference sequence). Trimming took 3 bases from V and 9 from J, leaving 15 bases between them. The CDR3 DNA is TGTGCCAGCAGCCATCGACCCCTAGGGAGTGAGCAGTTCTTC. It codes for CASSHRPLGSEQFF.

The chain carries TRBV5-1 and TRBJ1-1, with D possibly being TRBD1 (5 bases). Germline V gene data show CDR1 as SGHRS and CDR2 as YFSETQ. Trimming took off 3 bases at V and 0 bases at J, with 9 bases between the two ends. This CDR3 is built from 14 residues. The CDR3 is CASSSWDLNTEAFF. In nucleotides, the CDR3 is TGCGCCAGCAGCTCCTGGGACTTGAACACTGAAGCTTTCTTT.

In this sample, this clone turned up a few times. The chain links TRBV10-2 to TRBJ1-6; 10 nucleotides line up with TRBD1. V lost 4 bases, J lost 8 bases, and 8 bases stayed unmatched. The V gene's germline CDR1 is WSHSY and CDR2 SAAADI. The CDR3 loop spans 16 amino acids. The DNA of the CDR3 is TGCGCCAGCAGTGGACAATGGGACAGGGGATATTCACCCCTCCACTTT. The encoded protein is CASSGQWDRGYSPLHF.

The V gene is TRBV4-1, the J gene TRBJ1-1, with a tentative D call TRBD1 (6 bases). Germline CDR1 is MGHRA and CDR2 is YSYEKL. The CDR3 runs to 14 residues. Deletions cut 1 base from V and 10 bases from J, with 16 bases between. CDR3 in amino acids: CASSQGDNRNGAFF. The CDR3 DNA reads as TGCGCCAGCAGCCAAGGGGACAACCGAAATGGAGCTTTCTTT.

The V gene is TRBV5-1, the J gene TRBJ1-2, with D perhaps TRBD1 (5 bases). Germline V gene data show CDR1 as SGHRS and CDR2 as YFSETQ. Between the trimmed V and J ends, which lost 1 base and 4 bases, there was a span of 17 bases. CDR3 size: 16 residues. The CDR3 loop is CASSLSRGTSLYGYTF. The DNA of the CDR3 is TGCGCCAGCAGCTTGTCCCGGGGGACTTCCCTCTATGGCTACACCTTC.

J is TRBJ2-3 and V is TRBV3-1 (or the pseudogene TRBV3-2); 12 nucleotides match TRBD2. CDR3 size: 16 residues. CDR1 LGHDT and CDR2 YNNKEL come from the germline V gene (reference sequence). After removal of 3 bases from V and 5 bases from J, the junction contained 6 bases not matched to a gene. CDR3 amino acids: CASSQLTSGGIDTQYF. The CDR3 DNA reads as TGTGCCAGCAGCCAGCTTACTAGCGGGGGGATAGATACGCAGTATTTT.

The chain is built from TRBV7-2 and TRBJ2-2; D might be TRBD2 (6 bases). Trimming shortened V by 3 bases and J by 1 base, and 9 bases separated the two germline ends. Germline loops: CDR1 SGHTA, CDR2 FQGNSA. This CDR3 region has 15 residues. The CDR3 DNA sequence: TGTGCCAGCAGCTTCCGGGGGAGGAACACCGGGGAGCTGTTTTTT. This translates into CASSFRGRNTGELFF.

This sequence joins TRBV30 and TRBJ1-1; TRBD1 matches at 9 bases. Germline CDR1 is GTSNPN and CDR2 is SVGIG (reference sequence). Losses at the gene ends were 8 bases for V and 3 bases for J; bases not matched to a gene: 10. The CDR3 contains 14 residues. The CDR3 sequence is CAGTQGAGDTEAFF. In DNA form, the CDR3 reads TGTGCCGGAACACAGGGGGCGGGAGACACTGAAGCTTTCTTT.

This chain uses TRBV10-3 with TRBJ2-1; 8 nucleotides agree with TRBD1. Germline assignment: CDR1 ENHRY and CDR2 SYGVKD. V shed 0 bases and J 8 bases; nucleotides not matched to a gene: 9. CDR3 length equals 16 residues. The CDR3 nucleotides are TGTGCCATCAGTGAGTCAGGGACAGGTTTTGGGGATGAGCAGTTCTTC. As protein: CAISESGTGFGDEQFF.